Included here is one T cell receptor (beta chain) sequence, with context. The entry originates in a study of OX40 agonist ivuxolimab in advanced cancers. Study context: Every 2 weeks, ivuxolimab was infused into the patients intravenously at between 0.01 and 10 mg/kg. The eligibility criteria allowed prior anti-PD-1, anti-PD-L1 or anti-CTLA-4 therapy, and around 38% had some. Partial responses were achieved by three patients: one hepatocellular carcinoma, two cutaneous melanoma.

Profiled with immunoSEQ multiplex PCR; TCRdb holds only in-frame clones, not every one. The repertoire holds 20,000 or so clones, with 78% as singletons. Germline-derived CDR1 and CDR2 are SGHTA and FQGNSA. The CDR3 is 15 residues long. Trimming pared 1 base from V and 2 bases from J, leaving 9 bases between. This sequence was found in an adult with an advanced solid tumor such as melanoma, head and neck, liver or kidney cancer. This sequence joins TRBV7-2 and TRBJ1-3; no definite D call. The sample here was CD4+ or CD8+ T cells sorted from blood, taken in a trial of the OX40 agonist ivuxolimab. The CDR3 sequence: CASSLDGSTGNTIYF. The CDR3 DNA reads TGTGCCAGCAGCTTAGACGGCAGCACTGGAAACACCATATATTTT.